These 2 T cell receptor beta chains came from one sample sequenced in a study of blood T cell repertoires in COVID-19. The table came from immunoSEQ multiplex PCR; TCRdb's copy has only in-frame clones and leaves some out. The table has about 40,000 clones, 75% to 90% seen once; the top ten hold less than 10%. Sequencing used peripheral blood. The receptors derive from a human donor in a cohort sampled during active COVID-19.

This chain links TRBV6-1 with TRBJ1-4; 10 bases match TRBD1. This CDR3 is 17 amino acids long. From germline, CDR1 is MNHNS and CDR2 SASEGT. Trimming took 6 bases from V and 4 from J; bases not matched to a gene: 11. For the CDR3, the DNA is TGTGCCAGCAGCGAAACGGACAGGGGGGGATATAATGAAAAACTGTTTTTT. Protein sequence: CASSETDRGGYNEKLFF.

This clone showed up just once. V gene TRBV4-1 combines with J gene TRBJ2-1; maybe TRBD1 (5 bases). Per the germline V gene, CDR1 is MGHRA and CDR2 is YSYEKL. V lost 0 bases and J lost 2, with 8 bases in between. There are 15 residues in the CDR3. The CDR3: CASSQDRQTYNEQFF. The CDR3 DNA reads TGCGCCAGCAGCCAAGATAGACAGACCTACAATGAGCAGTTCTTC.